This TCR beta chain was obtained from a study of T cell changes during pregnancy in multiple sclerosis. The data were produced by immunoSEQ multiplex PCR, yet TCRdb's version contains in-frame clones alone and is incomplete. The profile shows around 100,000 clones, roughly 92% of them singletons. The CDR3 loop spans 19 amino acids. Trimming cost V 5 bases and J 0 bases, with 20 bases left between them. CDR1 and CDR2 from the germline V gene are SEHNR and FQNEAQ (reference sequence). V usage is TRBV7-9 and J usage is TRBJ1-6; TRBD1 is a possible D gene (6 bases). Sequenced here: peripheral blood, sampled after pregnancy. This TCR derives from a female donor with multiple sclerosis, enrolled in a pregnancy study. The CDR3 here is CASSPQGGRVYSYNSPLHF. CDR3 nucleotides: TGTGCCAGCAGCCCACAGGGCGGCCGTGTGTACTCCTATAATTCACCCCTCCACTTT.